Sequencing of this T cell receptor beta chain was carried out in a study of blood T cell repertoires in COVID-19. As for the study in general: From the United States, Italy and Spain came samples of acute and convalescent COVID-19. The analysed material was cDNA or gDNA that came from T cells, B-cell-depleted T cells, or PBMCs.

This clone occurred once. In the authors' methods: Amplification with reference gene primers provided the estimates of nucleated cell counts. Profiled with immunoSEQ multiplex PCR; TCRdb holds only in-frame clones, not every one. V, J and clone size were drawn from that table, and D and trimming were deduced from the DNA. The sample has about 300,000 clones, about 91% seen once. The receptor was derived from a woman in her thirties who had recovered from COVID-19. Sequenced: peripheral blood.

CDR3 loop: CAIMEGKGQPQHF. The CDR3 region has the DNA TGTGCCATCATGGAAGGGAAGGGGCAGCCCCAGCATTTT. The rearrangement joins TRBV10-3 to TRBJ1-5, with a possible D match to TRBD1 (5 bases). This CDR3 spans 13 amino acids. The V end was cut by 7 bases, the J end by 7 bases, with 14 bases between. CDR1 is ENHRY, CDR2 SYGVKD, per germline.